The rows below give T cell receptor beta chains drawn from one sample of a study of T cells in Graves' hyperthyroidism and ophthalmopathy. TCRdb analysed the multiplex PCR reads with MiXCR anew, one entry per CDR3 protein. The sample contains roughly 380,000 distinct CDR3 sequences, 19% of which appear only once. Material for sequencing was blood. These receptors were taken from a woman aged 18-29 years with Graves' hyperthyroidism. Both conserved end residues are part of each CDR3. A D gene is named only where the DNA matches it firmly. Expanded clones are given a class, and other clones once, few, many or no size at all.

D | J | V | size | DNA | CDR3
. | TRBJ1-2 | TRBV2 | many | TGTGCCAGCAGTGCAATTCAAGTTACTGGCTACACCTTC | CASSAIQVTGYTF
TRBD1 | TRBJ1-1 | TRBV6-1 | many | TGTGCCAGCAGTGTGCGGGACAGGAACACTGAAGCTTTCTTT | CASSVRDRNTEAFF
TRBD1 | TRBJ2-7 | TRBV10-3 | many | TGTGCCATCAGGAGGGGACAGGGGGCGGACGAGCAGTACTTC | CAIRRGQGADEQYF
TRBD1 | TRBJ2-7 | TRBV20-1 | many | TGCAGTGCTCCTTCCCGGACAGGAGCCTACGAGCAGTACTTC | CSAPSRTGAYEQYF
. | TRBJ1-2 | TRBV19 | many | TGTGCCAGTACCCAGGACAGCAAGAATTATGGCTACACCTTC | CASTQDSKNYGYTF
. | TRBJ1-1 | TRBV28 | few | TGTGCCAGTAACGGGAGGCAGGTTAAGAACACTGAAGCTTTCTTT | CASNGRQVKNTEAFF
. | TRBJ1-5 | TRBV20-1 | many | TGCAGTGCTAGAGGGGGTACGCAGCCCCAGCATTTT | CSARGGTQPQHF
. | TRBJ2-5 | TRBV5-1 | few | TGCGCCAGCAGCTTGACAACACACAGTCGCCAAGAGACCCAGTACTTC | CASSLTTHSRQETQYF
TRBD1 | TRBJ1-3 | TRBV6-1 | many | TGTGCCAGCAGTAGGGGGCCGAGCTCTGGAAACACCATATATTTT | CASSRGPSSGNTIYF
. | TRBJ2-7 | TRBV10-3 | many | TGTGCCATCAGTGAGTCGAGGGCGGGGATCTACGAGCAGTACTTC | CAISESRAGIYEQYF
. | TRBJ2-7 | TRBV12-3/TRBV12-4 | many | TGTGCCAGCAGTTTAGGGTCAGCCCCTATCTTCATCGAGCAGTACTTC | CASSLGSAPIFIEQYF
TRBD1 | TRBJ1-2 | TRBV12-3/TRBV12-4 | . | TGTGCCAGCAGTTTAATGGGACAGGGGGTTGGAACCTTC | CASSLMGQGVGTF
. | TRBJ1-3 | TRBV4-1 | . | TGCGCCAGCCGATCCCTTTTAACTGGAAACACCATATATTTT | CASRSLLTGNTIYF
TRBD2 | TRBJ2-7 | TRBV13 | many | TGTGCCAGCAGCTCACTAGCGGGGGCCACGACCTACGAGCAGTACTTC | CASSSLAGATTYEQYF
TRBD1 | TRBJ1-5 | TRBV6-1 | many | TGTGCCAGCATTGGGGACAGGGGCCAGCCCCAGCATTTT | CASIGDRGQPQHF
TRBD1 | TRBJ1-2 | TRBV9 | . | TGTGCCAGCAGCGTACGACCGGGACAGGGGTCCTATGGCTACACCTTC | CASSVRPGQGSYGYTF
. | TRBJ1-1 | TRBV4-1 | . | TGCGCCAGCAGCCAAGAGGGCCTTTCAGGGTTGAACACTGAAGCTTTCTTT | CASSQEGLSGLNTEAFF
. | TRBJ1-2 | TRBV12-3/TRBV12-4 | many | TGTGCCAGCAGTCGGGAGGGACGGGGGTACGGCTACACCTTC | CASSREGRGYGYTF
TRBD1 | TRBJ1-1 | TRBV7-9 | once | TGTGCCAGCAGCCAGACCAGGGGGCAGGGCACTGAAGCTTTCTTT | CASSQTRGQGTEAFF
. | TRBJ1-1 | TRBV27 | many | TGTGCCAGCAGTAATCATCGGAACACTGAAGCTTTCTTT | CASSNHRNTEAFF
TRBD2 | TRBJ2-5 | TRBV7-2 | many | TGTGCCAGCAGCTTAGCACTAGCGGGGGGGATCCAAGAGACCCAGTACTTC | CASSLALAGGIQETQYF
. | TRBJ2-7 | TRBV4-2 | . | TGTGCCAGCAGCCAAGTCAGCGGGCTAACTAGCTCCTACGAGCAGTACTTC | CASSQVSGLTSSYEQYF
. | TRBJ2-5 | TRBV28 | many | TGTGCCAGCAGTTTAGGGGGTGGAGTCCAAGAGACCCAGTACTTC | CASSLGGGVQETQYF
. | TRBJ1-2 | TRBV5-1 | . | TGCGCCAGCAGCTTGGATGGGGAGGGCGGAGGCTACACCTTC | CASSLDGEGGGYTF
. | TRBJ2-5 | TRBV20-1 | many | TGCAGTGCTACCCCCTTGGACCGGGCGGGTGAAGAGACCCAGTACTTC | CSATPLDRAGEETQYF
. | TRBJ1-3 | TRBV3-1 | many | TGTGCCAGCAGCCAGTCAAACACCATATATTTT | CASSQSNTIYF
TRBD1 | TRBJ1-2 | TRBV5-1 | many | TGCGCCAGCAGCTTGGACAGGGGAGAATATGGCTACACCTTC | CASSLDRGEYGYTF
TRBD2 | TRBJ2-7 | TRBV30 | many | TGTGCCTGGAGTCGAGCGGGGGGCAACTTAATCTACGAGCAGTACTTC | CAWSRAGGNLIYEQYF
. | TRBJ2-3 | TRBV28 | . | TGTGCCAGCAGTTCTCCCGGACAGTTCACAGATACGCAGTATTTT | CASSSPGQFTDTQYF
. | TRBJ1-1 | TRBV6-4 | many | TGTGCCAGCAGGAGGGAGGGATTCGCTTTCTTT | CASRREGFAFF
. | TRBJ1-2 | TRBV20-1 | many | TGCAGTGCTAGAGATGGGGTTACTGGCTATGGCTACACCTTC | CSARDGVTGYGYTF
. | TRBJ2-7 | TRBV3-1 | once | TGTGCCAGCAGCCAAGCAAGGGGAGAGCAGTACTTC | CASSQARGEQYF
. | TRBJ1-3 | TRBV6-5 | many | TGTGCCAGCAGAACAGACACCGCTGGAAACACCATATATTTT | CASRTDTAGNTIYF
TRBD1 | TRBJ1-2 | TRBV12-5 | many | TGTGCTAGTGGTTTGGTAGGGTCAGGGGGCAGGGACTGGGGCTACACCTTC | CASGLVGSGGRDWGYTF
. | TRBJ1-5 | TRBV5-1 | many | TGCGCCAGCACGCCGGGACCGCTCAATCAGCCCCAGCATTTT | CASTPGPLNQPQHF
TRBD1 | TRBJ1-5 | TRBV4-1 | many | TGCGCCAGCAGCCAACTGAACAGGGGAAATCAGCCCCAGCATTTT | CASSQLNRGNQPQHF
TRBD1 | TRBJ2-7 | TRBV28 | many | TGTGCCAGCACTCCCGGGGGTCCCGGGACAGGAAACTCCTACGAGCAGTACTTC | CASTPGGPGTGNSYEQYF
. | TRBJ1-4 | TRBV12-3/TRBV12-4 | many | TGTGCCAGCAGTTTGGTTCAGGGGAGTGAAAAACTGTTTTTT | CASSLVQGSEKLFF
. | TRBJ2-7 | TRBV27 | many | TGTGCCAGCTTCGGTGCCTACGAGCAGTACTTC | CASFGAYEQYF
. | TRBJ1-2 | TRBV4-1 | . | TGCGCCAGCAGCCAATTCACAGTTAACTATGGCTACACCTTC | CASSQFTVNYGYTF
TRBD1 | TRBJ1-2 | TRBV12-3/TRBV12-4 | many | TGTGCCAGCAGCCTGGGACAGCACTATGGCTACACCTTC | CASSLGQHYGYTF